Described below is a single TCR beta chain sequence and its context. Its antigen is unidentified. The TCRbeta library was prepared with unique molecular identifiers. Using its own MiXCR run on the PCR reads, TCRdb lists one record per CDR3 protein. The table has about 600,000 distinct CDR3 sequences, 10% to 15% seen once. Germline V lookup: CDR1 LNHNV, CDR2 YYDKDF (reference sequence). The CDR3 consists of 15 residues. With 0 bases removed from V and 5 bases from J, the gap between germline ends came to 14 bases. This specimen comes from a study of T-cell reconstitution after alpha-beta-depleted transplantation in children. Overall study findings and caveats: The authors attributed T-cell counts and diversity one year after transplant mostly to newly produced T cells.

Sequenced material: PBMCs, mostly from graft donor cells, taken 360 days after TCRalphabeta/CD19-depleted stem cell transplant. The chain employs TRBV15 and TRBJ2-7; TRBD2 is a possible D gene (5 bases). The TCR originated in a male patient younger than 18 who had a stem cell transplant for acute myeloid leukemia, so the T cells may come from the graft donor. The CDR3, as DNA: TGTGCCACCAGCAGAGACCCCCTAGCCATCAACGAGCAGTACTTC. This gives the protein CATSRDPLAINEQYF.